What follows are 23 T cell receptor beta chains derived from one specimen sequenced in a study of cytomegalovirus exposure and HLA in healthy donors. Some clones are missing from TCRdb's copy, which holds only in-frame ones; the method was immunoSEQ multiplex PCR. Of about 160,000 clones detected, approximately 96% appear once; the ten largest clones hold about 0.89%. The specimen sequenced was PBMCs. The receptors were sampled from a woman aged 18-29 years in good health and CMV-seronegative.

CDR3 in DNA: TGCGCCAGCAGGCGCGAGGGGGCCGGGGAGCTGTTTTTT. Protein product: CASRREGAGELFF. V usage is TRBV5-1 and J usage is TRBJ2-2; D possibly corresponds to TRBD1 (6 bases). The CDR3 has 13 residues. With 5 bases removed from V and 6 bases from J, the gap between germline ends came to 11 bases. CDR1 SGHRS and CDR2 YFSETQ come from the germline V gene. Complete variable domain (other parts from reference TRBV5-1 and TRBJ2-2): KAGVTQTPRYLIKTRGQQVTLSCSPISGHRSVSWYQQTPGQGLQFLFEYFSETQRNKGNFPGRFSGRQFSNSRSEMNVSTLELGDSALYLCASRREGAGELFFGEGSRLTVL.

This clone appeared a single time. V usage is TRBV2 and J usage is TRBJ2-3; no definite D call. CDR1 is SNHLY, CDR2 FYNNEI, per germline. The V end was cut by 8 bases, the J end by 0 bases, with 12 bases between. This CDR3 is 14 amino acids long. The DNA for the CDR3 is TGTGCCAGCCACAGAGAAGGAAGCACAGATACGCAGTATTTT. This encodes CASHREGSTDTQYF.

The chain joins TRBV6-5 to TRBJ1-1, with TRBD1 identical over 8 bases. Trimming at V came to 5 bases and at J to 8 bases, leaving 7 bases not matched to a gene. This CDR3 region has 13 residues. Germline CDR1 MNHEY, CDR2 SVGAGI. CDR3 in amino acids: CASSPWDRREAFF. Written as DNA, the CDR3 is TGTGCCAGCAGTCCCTGGGACAGGAGGGAAGCTTTCTTT.

This clone was seen once. The chain uses TRBV5-1 and TRBJ1-5, with D hard to call. The CDR3 consists of 13 residues. Germline CDR1 reads SGHRS; CDR2 reads YFSETQ. V was shortened by 1 base and J by 1 base, with 3 bases between the two germline ends. The CDR3 nucleotides are TGCGCCAGCAGCTTGTCGAGCAATCAGCCCCAGCATTTT. Translation gives CASSLSSNQPQHF.

The rearrangement uses TRBV5-1 and TRBJ2-3, with TRBD2 matching 7 bases. In germline, CDR1 is SGHRS, CDR2 YFSETQ. CDR3 length equals 15 residues. With 0 bases clipped from V and 2 bases from J, the junction kept 3 bases outside the gene matches. The CDR3 DNA sequence: TGCGCCAGCAGCTTGGGACGGGGGGTCACAGATACGCAGTATTTT. It encodes CASSLGRGVTDTQYF.

The chain employs TRBV6-5 and TRBJ1-3; D remains ambiguous. The V end was cut by 6 bases, the J end by 0 bases, with 12 bases between. This CDR3 is 15 amino acids long. Germline V gene data show CDR1 as MNHEY and CDR2 as SVGAGI. The CDR3 here is CASSPDGISGNTIYF. CDR3 sequence (DNA): TGTGCCAGCAGCCCCGACGGGATCTCTGGAAACACCATATATTTT.

This clone has just one count. The CDR3 sequence is CASSWGLAGGNEQFF. The CDR3 DNA sequence: TGTGCCAGCAGCTGGGGACTAGCGGGGGGTAATGAGCAGTTCTTC. The chain employs TRBV5-4 and TRBJ2-1; 15 bases are shared with TRBD2. The CDR3 sequence is 15 residues long. Per the germline V gene, CDR1 is SGHNT and CDR2 is YYREEE (reference sequence). V gave up 3 bases and J gave up 7 bases; unmatched junction bases: 2.

V usage is TRBV4-3 and J usage is TRBJ1-2; D call uncertain. With 0 bases removed from V and 4 bases from J, the gap between germline ends came to 9 bases. The CDR3 contains 14 residues. The V gene's germline CDR1 is LGHNA and CDR2 YSLEER. Written as DNA, the CDR3 is TGCGCCAGCAGCCAAGAGTACGCGAGCTATGGCTACACCTTC. Protein product: CASSQEYASYGYTF.

This sequence joins TRBV5-6 and TRBJ1-2, with D tentatively TRBD1 (5 bases). Germline V lookup: CDR1 SGHDT, CDR2 YYEEEE. The CDR3 contains 14 residues. Trimming shortened V by 0 bases and J by 8 bases, and 14 bases separated the two germline ends. The CDR3: CASSLDLQGSGYTF. CDR3 sequence (DNA): TGTGCCAGCAGCTTGGATCTCCAGGGAAGCGGCTACACCTTC.

V usage is TRBV6-5 and J usage is TRBJ1-6; 7 bases fit TRBD1. In germline, CDR1 is MNHEY, CDR2 SVGAGI. This CDR3 contains 15 residues. V lost 5 bases, J lost 8 bases, and 9 bases stayed unmatched. In DNA, the CDR3 is TGTGCCAGCAGTCGACAGGGACGACCGGATTCACCCCTCCACTTT. Translated: CASSRQGRPDSPLHF.

The J gene is TRBJ1-6, the V gene TRBV14, with D hard to call. The V end lost 1 base, the J end lost 10 bases, and 8 bases lay between the germline ends. Germline loops: CDR1 SGHDN, CDR2 FVKESK. This CDR3 contains 13 residues. The CDR3 is CASSQVRGSPLHF. DNA of the CDR3: TGTGCCAGCAGCCAAGTGCGAGGGTCACCCCTCCACTTT. Supplemented by reference TRBV14 and TRBJ1-6, the full variable domain reads EAGVTQFPSHSVIEKGQTVTLRCDPISGHDNLYWYRRVMGKEIKFLLHFVKESKQDESGMPNNRFLAERTGGTYSTLKVQPAELEDSGVYFCASSQVRGSPLHFGNGTRLTVT.

The chain uses TRBV21-1 and TRBJ1-5; whether TRBD1, the table's D call, matches the DNA was not checked. TRBV21-1 is classified as a pseudogene. This CDR3 comprises 19 residues. The CDR3 DNA follows: TGTGCCAGCAGCAAGAGGGGGGGACAGGGGAAACGGAGCAATCAGCCCCAGCATTTT. Its translation: CASSKRGGQGKRSNQPQHF.

V is TRBV6-5 and J is TRBJ2-3; D is possibly TRBD1 (6 bases). CDR3 length equals 14 residues. Deletions cut 7 bases from V and 1 base from J, with 12 bases between. Per germline, CDR1 MNHEY and CDR2 SVGAGI. CDR3 in amino acids: CASKAPGGTDTQYF. CDR3 nucleotide sequence: TGTGCCAGCAAGGCACCAGGGGGCACAGATACGCAGTATTTT.

This chain uses TRBV5-1 with TRBJ1-1; D remains unclear. The CDR3 has 15 amino acids. The ends were cut back, 4 bases at V and 0 bases at J, with 13 bases in the middle. Germline CDR1 SGHRS, CDR2 YFSETQ. DNA for the CDR3: TGCGCCAGCAGCAAACATCCCAGCGTGAACACTGAAGCTTTCTTT. Its translation is CASSKHPSVNTEAFF.

The table lists this clone with a count of one. The chain is built from TRBV5-1 and TRBJ2-1; 7 positions match TRBD1. Germline trimming cut 3 bases from V and 5 bases from J; bases unmatched to any gene: 8. CDR3 size: 15 residues. Germline CDR1 is SGHRS and CDR2 is YFSETQ. The DNA of the CDR3 is TGCGCCAGCAGCTCGACGGACAGGCACAACAATGAGCAGTTCTTC. Its protein is CASSSTDRHNNEQFF.

This sequence joins TRBV11-3 and TRBJ2-1; TRBD2 is a possible D gene (6 bases). This CDR3 has 14 residues. The V gene's germline CDR1 is SGHNT and CDR2 YENEEA. Between the trimmed V and J ends, which lost 4 bases and 6 bases, there was a span of 13 bases. The CDR3 DNA reads TGTGCCAGCAGCTCCACGACTAGGGGCAATGAGCAGTTCTTC. Translating gives CASSSTTRGNEQFF. The whole variable domain, filled in from reference TRBV11-3 and TRBJ2-1, reads EAGVVQSPRYKIIEKKQPVAFWCNPISGHNTLYWYLQNLGQGPELLIRYENEEAVDDSQLPKDRFSAERLKGVDSTLKIQPAELGDSAVYLCASSSTTRGNEQFFGPGTRLTVL.

V usage is TRBV7-8 and J usage is TRBJ1-1; the match to TRBD1 covers 7 bases. Germline assignment: CDR1 SGHVS and CDR2 FQNEAQ. This CDR3 region has 14 residues. Trimming removed 4 bases from V and 4 bases from J; junction bases left unmatched: 6. In nucleotides, the CDR3 is TGTGCCAGCAGCTCTCCGACAGGGTCCACTGAAGCTTTCTTT. Amino acid sequence: CASSSPTGSTEAFF. Together with reference TRBV7-8 and TRBJ1-1, the CDR3 gives the full variable domain: GAGVSQSPRYKVAKRGQDVALRCDPISGHVSLFWYQQALGQGPEFLTYFQNEAQLDKSGLPSDRFFAERPEGSVSTLKIQRTQQEDSAVYLCASSSPTGSTEAFFGQGTRLTVV.

The chain links TRBV5-1 to TRBJ2-7; 9 nucleotides match TRBD1. The CDR3 contains 14 residues. Germline loops: CDR1 SGHRS, CDR2 YFSETQ. After removal of 5 bases from V and 4 bases from J, the junction contained 7 bases not matched to a gene. Here the CDR3 DNA reads TGCGCCAGCAGACTTACCGGGACAGGGTACGAGCAGTACTTC. Translation: CASRLTGTGYEQYF.

The chain has TRBV6-1 and TRBJ2-1; 10 bases map to TRBD2. The CDR3 loop spans 16 amino acids. Germline loops: CDR1 MNHNS, CDR2 SASEGT. After removal of 4 bases from V and 2 bases from J, the junction contained 5 bases not matched to a gene. The CDR3 bases are TGTGCCAGCAGTGTGACTAGCGGGCAAACCTACAATGAGCAGTTCTTC. The encoded protein is CASSVTSGQTYNEQFF.

The chain is built from TRBV4-3 and TRBJ1-6; 8 nucleotides agree with TRBD1. V shed 0 bases, J shed 10 bases, and the junction held 5 bases outside the gene matches. There are 15 residues in the CDR3. Germline lookup yields CDR1 LGHNA and CDR2 YSLEER. DNA for the CDR3: TGCGCCAGCAGCCAAGAGATCCAGGGGGCATCACCCCTCCACTTT. This translates into CASSQEIQGASPLHF.

The J gene is TRBJ1-2, the V gene TRBV4-3, with a weak D call TRBD1 (6 bases). Germline V lookup: CDR1 LGHNA, CDR2 YSLEER. The CDR3 contains 15 residues. V gave up 5 bases and J gave up 3 bases, with 16 bases separating them. Here the CDR3 reads CASSTRWTADYGYTF. CDR3 nucleotide sequence: TGCGCCAGCAGCACCCGCTGGACAGCGGACTATGGCTACACCTTC.

The V call is TRBV7-8, the J call TRBJ2-7; D ambiguous. Germline V gene sequence: CDR1 SGHVS, CDR2 FQNEAQ. V lost 1 base to trimming and J lost 6 bases, with 10 bases between them. The CDR3 consists of 13 residues. CDR3 region: CASSLGEWAEQYF. The CDR3 coding sequence is TGTGCCAGCAGCTTAGGAGAGTGGGCCGAGCAGTACTTC.

This chain connects TRBV27 to TRBJ1-2; 7 bases align to TRBD1. J lost 1 base, V lost 2 bases, and 7 bases had no gene match. Germline CDR1 is MNHEY and CDR2 is SMNVEV (reference sequence). The CDR3 contains 16 residues. The CDR3 coding sequence is TGTGCCAGCAGTTTAAGGGGGACAGCAGTTAACTATGGCTACACCTTC. This encodes CASSLRGTAVNYGYTF.